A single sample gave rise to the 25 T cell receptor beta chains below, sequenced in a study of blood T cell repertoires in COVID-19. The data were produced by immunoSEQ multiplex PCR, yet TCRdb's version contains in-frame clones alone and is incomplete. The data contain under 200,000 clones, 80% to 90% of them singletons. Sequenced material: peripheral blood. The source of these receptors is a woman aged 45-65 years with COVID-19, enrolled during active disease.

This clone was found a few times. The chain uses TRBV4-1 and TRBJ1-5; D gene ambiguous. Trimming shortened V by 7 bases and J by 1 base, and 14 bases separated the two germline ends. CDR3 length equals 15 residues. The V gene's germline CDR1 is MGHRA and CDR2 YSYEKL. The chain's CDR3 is CASNPRFGSNQPQHF. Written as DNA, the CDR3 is TGCGCCAGCAATCCAAGATTCGGGAGCAATCAGCCCCAGCATTTT.

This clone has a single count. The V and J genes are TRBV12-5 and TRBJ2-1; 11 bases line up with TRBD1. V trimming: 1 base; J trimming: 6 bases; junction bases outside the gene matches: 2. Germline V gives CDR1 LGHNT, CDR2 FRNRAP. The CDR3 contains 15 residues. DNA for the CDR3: TGTGCTAGTGGTTTGGGGACAGGGGGCTTCAATGAGCAGTTCTTC. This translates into CASGLGTGGFNEQFF.

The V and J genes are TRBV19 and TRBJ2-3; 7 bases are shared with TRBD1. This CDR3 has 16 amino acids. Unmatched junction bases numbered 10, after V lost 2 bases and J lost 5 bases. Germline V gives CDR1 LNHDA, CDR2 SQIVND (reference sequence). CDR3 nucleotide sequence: TGTGCCAGTAGTATATCCCTTTGGGACAGCCGAGATACGCAGTATTTT. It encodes CASSISLWDSRDTQYF.

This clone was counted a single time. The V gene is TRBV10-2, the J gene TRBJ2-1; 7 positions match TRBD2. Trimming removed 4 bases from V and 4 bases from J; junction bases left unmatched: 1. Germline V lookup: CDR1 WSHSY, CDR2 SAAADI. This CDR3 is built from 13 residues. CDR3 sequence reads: CASSGEGYNEQFF. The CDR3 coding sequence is TGCGCCAGCAGTGGGGAGGGGTACAATGAGCAGTTCTTC.

In nucleotides, the CDR3 is TGTGCCAGCAGCTTAGTGACAGGGATAGGTAATGAAAAACTGTTTTTT. Translated, it gives CASSLVTGIGNEKLFF. V gene TRBV7-2 combines with J gene TRBJ1-4; TRBD1 matches 7 bases. There are 16 residues in the CDR3. Germline V lookup: CDR1 SGHTA, CDR2 FQGNSA. V was pared by 1 base and J by 4 bases, with 6 bases of the junction left unmatched.

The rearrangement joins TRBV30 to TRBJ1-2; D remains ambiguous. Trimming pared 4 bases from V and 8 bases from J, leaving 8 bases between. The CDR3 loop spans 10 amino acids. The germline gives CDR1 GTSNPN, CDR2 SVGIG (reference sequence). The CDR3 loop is CAWMREGYTF. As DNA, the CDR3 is TGTGCCTGGATGCGCGAAGGCTACACCTTC.

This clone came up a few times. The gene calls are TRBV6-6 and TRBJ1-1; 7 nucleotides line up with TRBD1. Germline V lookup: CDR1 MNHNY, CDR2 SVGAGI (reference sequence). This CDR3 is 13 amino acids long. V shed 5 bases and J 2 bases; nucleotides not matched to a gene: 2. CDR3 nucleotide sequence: TGTGCCAGCAGTCACAGGGGAAACACTGAAGCTTTCTTT. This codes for CASSHRGNTEAFF.

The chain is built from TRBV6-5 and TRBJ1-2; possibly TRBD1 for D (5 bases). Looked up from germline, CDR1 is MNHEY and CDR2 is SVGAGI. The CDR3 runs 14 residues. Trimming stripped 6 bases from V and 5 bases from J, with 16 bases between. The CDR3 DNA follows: TGTGCCAGCAGGGAGGGTGAGGGGCGTTATGGCTACACCTTC. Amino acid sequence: CASREGEGRYGYTF.

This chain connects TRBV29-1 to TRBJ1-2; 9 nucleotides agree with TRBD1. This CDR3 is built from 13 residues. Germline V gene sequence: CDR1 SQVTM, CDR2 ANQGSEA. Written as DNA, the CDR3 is TGCAGTGCACAGGGGGCGCCGAACTATGGCTACACCTTC. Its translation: CSAQGAPNYGYTF.

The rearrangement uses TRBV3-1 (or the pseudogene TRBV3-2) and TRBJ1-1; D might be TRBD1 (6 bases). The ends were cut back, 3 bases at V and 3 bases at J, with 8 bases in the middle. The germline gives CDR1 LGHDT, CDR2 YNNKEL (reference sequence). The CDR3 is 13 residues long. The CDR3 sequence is CASSQDRDTEAFF. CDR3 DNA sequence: TGTGCCAGCAGCCAGGACAGAGACACTGAAGCTTTCTTT.

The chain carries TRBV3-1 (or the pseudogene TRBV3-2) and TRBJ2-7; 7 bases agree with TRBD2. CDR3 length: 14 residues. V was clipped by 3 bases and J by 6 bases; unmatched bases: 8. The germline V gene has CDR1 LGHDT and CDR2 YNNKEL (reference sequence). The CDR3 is CASSQSGGSGEQYF. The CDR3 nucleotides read TGTGCCAGCAGCCAGTCCGGGGGGTCAGGCGAGCAGTACTTC.

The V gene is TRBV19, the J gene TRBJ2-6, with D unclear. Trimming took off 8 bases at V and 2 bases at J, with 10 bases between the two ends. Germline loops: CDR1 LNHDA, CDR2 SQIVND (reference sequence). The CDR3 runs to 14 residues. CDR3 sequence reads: CASLDEAGANVLTF. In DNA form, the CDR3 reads TGTGCCAGTCTGGATGAGGCTGGGGCCAACGTCCTGACTTTC.

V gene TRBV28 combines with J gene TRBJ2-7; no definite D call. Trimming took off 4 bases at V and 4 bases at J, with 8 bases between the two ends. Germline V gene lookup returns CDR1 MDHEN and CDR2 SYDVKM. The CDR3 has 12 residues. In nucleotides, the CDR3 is TGTGCCAGCAGTTGGGCAGAGTACGAGCAGTACTTC. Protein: CASSWAEYEQYF.

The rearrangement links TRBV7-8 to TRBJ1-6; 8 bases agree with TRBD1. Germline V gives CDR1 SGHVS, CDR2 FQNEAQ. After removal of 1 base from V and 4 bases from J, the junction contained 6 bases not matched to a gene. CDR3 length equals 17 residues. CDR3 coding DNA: TGTGCCAGCAGCTTAGGCCCGGGACAGGATTATAATTCACCCCTCCACTTT. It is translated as CASSLGPGQDYNSPLHF.

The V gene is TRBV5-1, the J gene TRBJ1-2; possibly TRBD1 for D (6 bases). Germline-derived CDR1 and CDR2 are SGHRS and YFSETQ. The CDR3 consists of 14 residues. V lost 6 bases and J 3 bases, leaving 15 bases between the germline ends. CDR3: CASTSAGGDYGYTF. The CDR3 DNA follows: TGCGCCAGCACCTCGGCGGGGGGCGACTATGGCTACACCTTC.

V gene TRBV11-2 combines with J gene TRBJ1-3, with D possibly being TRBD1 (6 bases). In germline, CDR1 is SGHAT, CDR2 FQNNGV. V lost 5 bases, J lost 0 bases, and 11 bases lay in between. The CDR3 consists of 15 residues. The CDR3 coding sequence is TGTGCCAGCAGCCACGGACAGAACTCTGGAAACACCATATATTTT. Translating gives CASSHGQNSGNTIYF.

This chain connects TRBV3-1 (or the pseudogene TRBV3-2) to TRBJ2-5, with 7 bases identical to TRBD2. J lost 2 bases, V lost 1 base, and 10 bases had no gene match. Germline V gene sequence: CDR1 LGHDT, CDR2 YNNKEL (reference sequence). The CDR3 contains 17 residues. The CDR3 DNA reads TGTGCCAGCAGCCAAGTGGGAGCGGGGATACAACAAGAGACCCAGTACTTC. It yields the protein CASSQVGAGIQQETQYF.

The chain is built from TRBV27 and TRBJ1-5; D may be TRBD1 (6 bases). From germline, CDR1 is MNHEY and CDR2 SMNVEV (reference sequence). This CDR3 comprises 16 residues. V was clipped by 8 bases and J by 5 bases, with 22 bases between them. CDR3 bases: TGTGCCAGCGGCCGAATACCACAGGGCCCCTATCAGCCCCAGCATTTT. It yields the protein CASGRIPQGPYQPQHF.

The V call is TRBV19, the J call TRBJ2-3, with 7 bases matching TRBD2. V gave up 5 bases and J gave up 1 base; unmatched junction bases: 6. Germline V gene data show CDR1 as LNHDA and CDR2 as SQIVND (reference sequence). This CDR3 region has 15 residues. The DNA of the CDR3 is TGTGCCAGTAGTCTCCCGAGCGGGGGCACAGATACGCAGTATTTT. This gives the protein CASSLPSGGTDTQYF.

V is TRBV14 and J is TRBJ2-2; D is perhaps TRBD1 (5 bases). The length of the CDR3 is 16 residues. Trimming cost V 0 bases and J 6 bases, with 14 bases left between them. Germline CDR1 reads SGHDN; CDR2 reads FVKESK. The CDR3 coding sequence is TGTGCCAGCAGCCAAGATCTCTTCCAGGGCCCCGGGGAGCTGTTTTTT. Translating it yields CASSQDLFQGPGELFF.

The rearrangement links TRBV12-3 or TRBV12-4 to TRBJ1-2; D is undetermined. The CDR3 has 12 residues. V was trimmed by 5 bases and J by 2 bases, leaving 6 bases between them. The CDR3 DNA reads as TGTGCCAGCAGTAGAGGGAACTATGGCTACACCTTC. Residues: CASSRGNYGYTF.

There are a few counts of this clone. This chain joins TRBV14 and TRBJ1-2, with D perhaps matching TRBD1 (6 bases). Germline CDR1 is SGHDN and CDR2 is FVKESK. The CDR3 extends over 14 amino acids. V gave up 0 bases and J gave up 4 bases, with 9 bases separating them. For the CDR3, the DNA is TGTGCCAGCAGCCAAGAATGGGGGCTCTATGGCTACACCTTC. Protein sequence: CASSQEWGLYGYTF. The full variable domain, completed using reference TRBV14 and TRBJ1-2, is EAGVTQFPSHSVIEKGQTVTLRCDPISGHDNLYWYRRVMGKEIKFLLHFVKESKQDESGMPNNRFLAERTGGTYSTLKVQPAELEDSGVYFCASSQEWGLYGYTFGSGTRLTVV.

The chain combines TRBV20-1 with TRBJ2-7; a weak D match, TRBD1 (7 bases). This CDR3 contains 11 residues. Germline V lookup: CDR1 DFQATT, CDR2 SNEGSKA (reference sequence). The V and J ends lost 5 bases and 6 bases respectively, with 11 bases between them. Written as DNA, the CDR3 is TGCAGTGCTCACCAGGGGGGCGAGCAGTACTTC. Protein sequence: CSAHQGGEQYF.

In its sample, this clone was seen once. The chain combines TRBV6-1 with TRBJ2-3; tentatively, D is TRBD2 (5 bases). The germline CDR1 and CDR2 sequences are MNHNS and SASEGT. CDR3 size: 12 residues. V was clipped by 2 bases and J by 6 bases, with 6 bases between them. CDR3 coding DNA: TGTGCCAGCAGTGAATGGGAGGATACGCAGTATTTT. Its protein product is CASSEWEDTQYF.

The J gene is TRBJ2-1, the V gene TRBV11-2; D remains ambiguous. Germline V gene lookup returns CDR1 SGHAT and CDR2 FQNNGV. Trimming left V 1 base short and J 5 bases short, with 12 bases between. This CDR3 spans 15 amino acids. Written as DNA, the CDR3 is TGTGCCAGCAGCTTAGCACCTGACAACCACAATGAGCAGTTCTTC. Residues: CASSLAPDNHNEQFF. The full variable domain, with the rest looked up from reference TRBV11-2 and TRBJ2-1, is EAGVAQSPRYKIIEKRQSVAFWCNPISGHATLYWYQQILGQGPKLLIQFQNNGVVDDSQLPKDRFSAERLKGVDSTLKIQPAKLEDSAVYLCASSLAPDNHNEQFFGPGTRLTVL.